This is a list of T cell receptor beta chains from one sample in a study of control samples from healthy donors and cancer patients. Assay used: immunoSEQ multiplex PCR; TCRdb lists only in-frame clones, some missing. The sample lists just over 150,000 clones, approximately 93% occurring once. Material: blood. The receptors come from a man aged 50-60 years in good health. Each CDR3 is given with its conserved first and last residue. Fields, in order: clone size, J gene, D gene, V gene, CDR3 DNA, CDR3 protein. A D gene is named only where the DNA matches it firmly. Clone size appears in some rows only: once, few, many, or a class for an expanded clone.

-,TRBJ2-5,-,TRBV6-5,TGTGCCAGCGCCCGGGACCGCGTTGAGGAGACCCAGTACTTC,CASARDRVEETQYF
-,TRBJ2-2,-,TRBV6-1,TGTGCCAGCAGTGAAGGTCCCAACACCGGGGAGCTGTTTTTT,CASSEGPNTGELFF
-,TRBJ2-1,-,TRBV3-1/TRBV3-2,TGTGCCAGCAGCCTATTATACGGGACAATGTCCCTCAATGAGCAGTTCTTC,CASSLLYGTMSLNEQFF
-,TRBJ1-1,TRBD1,TRBV9,TGTGCCAGCAGCTTGGGGACAGCTAACACTGAAGCTTTCTTT,CASSLGTANTEAFF
-,TRBJ2-5,-,TRBV6-2/TRBV6-3,TGTGCCAGCAGCCCCCGTCTAGCGAACCAAGAGACCCAGTACTTC,CASSPRLANQETQYF
-,TRBJ2-1,-,TRBV6-1,TGTGCCAGCAGTGAAGCGGGGACGCCAAAGCAGTTCTTC,CASSEAGTPKQFF
once,TRBJ2-7,-,TRBV27,TGTGCCAGCAGTTTAAAGCCGGACACAATTTACGAGCAGTACTTC,CASSLKPDTIYEQYF
-,TRBJ2-2,-,TRBV27,TGTGCCAGCAGTTTCTCAGCGGACACCGGGGAGCTGTTTTTT,CASSFSADTGELFF
-,TRBJ2-1,TRBD2,TRBV3-1/TRBV3-2,TGTGCCAGCAGCCAAGCCCTCTACGGGAGGGCCCTGAATGAGCAGTTCTTC,CASSQALYGRALNEQFF
-,TRBJ2-5,-,TRBV7-7,TGTGCTAGCAGCCACCAGGGGAAAGAGACCCAGTACTTC,CASSHQGKETQYF
-,TRBJ1-2,-,TRBV3-1/TRBV3-2,TGTGCCAGCAGCCCGAGTGAGATCTATGGCTACACCTTC,CASSPSEIYGYTF
once,TRBJ1-1,TRBD1,TRBV2,TGTGCCAGTACGGACAGGACGATGAACACTGAAGCTTTCTTT,CASTDRTMNTEAFF
once,TRBJ1-6,TRBD1,TRBV7-9,TGTGCCAGCAGCTCCGCAGGGGGAAGGGGATATAATTCACCCCTCCACTTT,CASSSAGGRGYNSPLHF
-,TRBJ2-1,TRBD2,TRBV5-4,TGTGCCAGCAGCTTGCAGGGCGGGAGTTCCTACAATGAGCAGTTCTTC,CASSLQGGSSYNEQFF
-,TRBJ1-2,-,TRBV5-4,TGTGCCAGCAGCCTGGGACGGGTGGACGGCTACACCTTC,CASSLGRVDGYTF
few,TRBJ2-3,TRBD2,TRBV25-1,TGTGCCAGCAGCGGAGCGGGGTCCACAGATACGCAGTATTTT,CASSGAGSTDTQYF
-,TRBJ2-7,-,TRBV3-1/TRBV3-2,TGTGCCAGCAGCCAGGCGGGACTCGGGGTGGGGGAGCAGTACTTC,CASSQAGLGVGEQYF
many,TRBJ2-7,-,TRBV10-1,TGCGCCAGCAGTGAAGGGAACAGAAAAGGCGAGCAGTACTTC,CASSEGNRKGEQYF
-,TRBJ2-5,-,TRBV11-2,TGTGCCAGCAGCTTAGCTCCGCCTGCAGAGACCCAGTACTTC,CASSLAPPAETQYF
-,TRBJ2-7,-,TRBV28,TGTGCCAGCGTGCTTCGGGGCGAGCAGTACTTC,CASVLRGEQYF
-,TRBJ1-5,-,TRBV27,TGTGCCAGCAGTCCCATCCAGACAGGCACTAGCAATCAGCCCCAGCATTTT,CASSPIQTGTSNQPQHF
-,TRBJ2-3,-,TRBV6-5,TGTGCCAGCAGTTACCTTGGGCTGACTGGCACAGATACGCAGTATTTT,CASSYLGLTGTDTQYF
-,TRBJ1-1,TRBD1,TRBV19,TGTGCCAGTAGTATAGGACGGGACAGGAACACTGAAGCTTTCTTT,CASSIGRDRNTEAFF
-,TRBJ2-7,-,TRBV28,TGTGCCAGCAGAACTAACAGGGGAGGATCCTACGAGCAGTACTTC,CASRTNRGGSYEQYF
-,TRBJ1-2,TRBD1,TRBV11-2,TGTGCCAGCAGCCGGACAGGGGACGGTAATGGCTACACCTTC,CASSRTGDGNGYTF
-,TRBJ1-6,-,TRBV2,TGTGCCAGCAGCGCCGACAGGAGAAGTTCACCCCTCCACTTT,CASSADRRSSPLHF
-,TRBJ1-5,-,TRBV6-5,TGTGCCAGCAGCCCCGGTACTGGCAATCAGCCCCAGCATTTT,CASSPGTGNQPQHF
-,TRBJ2-7,-,TRBV28,TGTGCCAGCAGTTTGGTTGGACAACCCAACTACGAGCAGTACTTC,CASSLVGQPNYEQYF
once,TRBJ1-3,-,TRBV11-2,TGTGCCAGCAGCGGAGGCAGGGTCCCCATATATTTT,CASSGGRVPIYF
-,TRBJ1-5,-,TRBV24-1,TGTGCCACCAGTGATTCTCGTAGGGGTAGCAATCAGCCCCAGCATTTT,CATSDSRRGSNQPQHF
-,TRBJ2-1,-,TRBV6-1,TGTGCCAGCAGTGAAGCGACCAACAATGAGCAGTTCTTC,CASSEATNNEQFF
-,TRBJ2-5,-,TRBV19,TGTGCCAGTAGACAGGTTCAACAAGAGACCCAGTACTTC,CASRQVQQETQYF
-,TRBJ2-5,-,TRBV29-1,TGCAGCGTTGCCCCTGACGAGACTACCCAGTACTTC,CSVAPDETTQYF
once,TRBJ1-1,TRBD1,TRBV3-1/TRBV3-2,TGTGCCAGCAGCCAGCCAGGGGGGACACCAAACACTGAAGCTTTCTTT,CASSQPGGTPNTEAFF
-,TRBJ2-1,TRBD1,TRBV9,TGTGCCAGCAACGGACAGGGTCACAATGAGCAGTTCTTC,CASNGQGHNEQFF
-,TRBJ2-7,TRBD1,TRBV20-1,TGCAGTGTTACAGGGGCCTACGAGCAGTACTTC,CSVTGAYEQYF
-,TRBJ1-1,-,TRBV9,TGTGCCAGCAGCGCACAGGGATTCGGCACTGAAGCTTTCTTT,CASSAQGFGTEAFF
-,TRBJ2-7,-,TRBV28,TGTGCCAGCATGGAATCCTACGAGCAGTACTTC,CASMESYEQYF
once,TRBJ2-7,TRBD2,TRBV7-9,TGTGCCAGCAGGTTTAGGGAGCGGGAGAGTTCCGAGCAGTACTTC,CASRFRERESSEQYF
-,TRBJ1-6,-,TRBV11-2,TGTGCCAGCAGCTTAGATCCTAATTCACCCCTCCACTTT,CASSLDPNSPLHF
-,TRBJ2-2,-,TRBV19,TGTGCCAGTAGAATAGACTGGTCCGGGGAGCTGTTTTTT,CASRIDWSGELFF
-,TRBJ2-3,-,TRBV19,TGTGCCAGTATGGGGTCCCTTATTACAGATACGCAGTATTTT,CASMGSLITDTQYF